The 29 T cell receptor beta chains listed next were all sequenced from one sample in a study of cytomegalovirus exposure and HLA in healthy donors. The PCR employed 60 Vbeta primers together with 13 Jbeta primers. The repertoire was sequenced with immunoSEQ multiplex PCR; TCRdb's copy has only in-frame clones and lacks some. The sample has more than 85,000 clones; 80% are singletons. Specimen: PBMCs. The receptors here all came from a woman aged 60-75 years in good health and CMV-seropositive.

CDR3 sequence: CASRAGTGEGNEQFF. The CDR3 bases are TGTGCCAGCAGAGCCGGGACAGGGGAGGGCAATGAGCAGTTCTTC. The chain employs TRBV7-6 and TRBJ2-1; 10 bases map to TRBD1. CDR3 length: 15 amino acids. CDR1 is SGHVS and CDR2 is FNYEAQ in the germline V gene. J lost 6 bases, V lost 6 bases, and 8 bases had no gene match.

This chain connects TRBV5-1 to TRBJ2-1; TRBD1 matches 7 bases. The CDR3 is made up of 16 amino acids. V gave up 2 bases and J gave up 6 bases; unmatched junction bases: 11. Germline CDR1 and CDR2: SGHRS and YFSETQ. CDR3 in amino acids: CASSFTGQAQPNEQFF. CDR3 nucleotides: TGCGCCAGCAGCTTTACTGGACAGGCCCAACCCAATGAGCAGTTCTTC.

Only one count was recorded for this clone. The chain employs TRBV6-5 and TRBJ2-1, with a tentative D call TRBD2 (5 bases). V was cut by 2 bases and J by 9 bases, with 20 bases left in between. Germline lookup yields CDR1 MNHEY and CDR2 SVGAGI. The CDR3 length is 16 residues. CDR3 DNA sequence: TGTGCCAGCAGTTACACCCCGCCGGCGGGCCCCGGTGAGCAGTTCTTC. Its translation: CASSYTPPAGPGEQFF.

The V call is TRBV6-5, the J call TRBJ2-5; the match to TRBD2 covers 7 bases. Germline V CDR1 and CDR2: MNHEY, SVGAGI. The CDR3 is 13 amino acids. Trimming cost V 6 bases and J 5 bases; bases outside gene matches: 6. DNA for the CDR3: TGTGCCAGCAGGCGGGAGTTATCGGAGACCCAGTACTTC. Its translation: CASRRELSETQYF.

The chain links TRBV29-1 to TRBJ2-1, with D tentatively TRBD1 (6 bases). The CDR3 sequence is 13 residues long. Per germline, CDR1 SQVTM and CDR2 ANQGSEA. The germline V and J ends were trimmed by 4 bases and 3 bases, with 10 bases remaining between them. In nucleotides, the CDR3 is TGCAGCGTTGGGACAGTATTCTACAATGAGCAGTTCTTC. Its protein is CSVGTVFYNEQFF.

This chain uses TRBV10-3 with TRBJ2-1, with 7 bases fitting TRBD2. The CDR3 is 14 residues long. With V trimmed by 2 bases and J by 7 bases, 5 bases remained unmatched. The V gene's germline CDR1 is ENHRY and CDR2 SYGVKD. CDR3 bases: TGTGCCATCAGTGAGGCGGGAGCTACAAATGAGCAGTTCTTC. Protein sequence: CAISEAGATNEQFF.

CDR3 sequence (DNA): TGTGCCAGCAGCTTCGGGAGCTCTGAAGCTTTCTTT. This encodes CASSFGSSEAFF. This chain connects TRBV7-9 to TRBJ1-1, with D unclear. V lost 3 bases to trimming and J lost 6 bases, with 8 bases between them. The CDR3 sequence is 12 residues long. Germline-derived CDR1 and CDR2 are SEHNR and FQNEAQ (reference sequence). Using reference TRBV7-9 and TRBJ1-1 for the parts outside the CDR3, the full variable domain is DTGVSQNPRHKITKRGQNVTFRCDPISEHNRLYWYRQTLGQGPEFLTYFQNEAQLEKSRLLSDRFSAERPKGSFSTLEIQRTEQGDSAMYLCASSFGSSEAFFGQGTRLTVV.

The chain combines TRBV10-3 with TRBJ2-3; 9 bases agree with TRBD1. Germline CDR1 reads ENHRY; CDR2 reads SYGVKD. Trimming removed 7 bases from V and 3 bases from J; junction bases left unmatched: 5. The CDR3 consists of 14 residues. The CDR3 nucleotides are TGTGCCATCACTTCCGGACAGGGGACAGATACGCAGTATTTT. The encoded protein is CAITSGQGTDTQYF.

This chain links TRBV7-2 with TRBJ2-1; 13 positions match TRBD2. The J segment lost 9 bases and the V segment lost 2 bases, leaving 4 bases of the junction unmatched. Germline CDR1 SGHTA, CDR2 FQGNSA. This CDR3 has 15 residues. The CDR3 sequence: CASSLQLAGGVEQFF. The CDR3 region has the DNA TGTGCCAGCAGCTTACAACTAGCGGGAGGGGTTGAGCAGTTCTTC.

The chain combines TRBV6-5 with TRBJ2-7; TRBD2 might be the D (5 bases). This CDR3 region has 13 residues. Between the trimmed V and J ends, which lost 5 bases and 3 bases, there was a span of 11 bases. Germline CDR1 and CDR2: MNHEY and SVGAGI. This chain's CDR3 is CASSTRNVYEQYF. The CDR3 nucleotides read TGTGCCAGCAGTACTAGGAACGTCTACGAGCAGTACTTC.

V and J are TRBV30 and TRBJ1-1; a weak D match, TRBD1 (6 bases). V dropped 2 bases and J dropped 5 bases, with 18 bases sitting between them. This CDR3 region has 15 residues. Germline V gives CDR1 GTSNPN, CDR2 SVGIG (reference sequence). The CDR3 DNA follows: TGTGCCTGGAGTCCCCTCGGGGGGCGGTTTACTGAAGCTTTCTTT. Its protein is CAWSPLGGRFTEAFF.

The rearrangement links TRBV29-1 to TRBJ1-2; a possible D gene is TRBD1 (5 bases). The germline V gene has CDR1 SQVTM and CDR2 ANQGSEA. The V and J ends lost 1 base and 5 bases respectively, with 14 bases between them. The CDR3 length is 14 residues. For the CDR3, the DNA is TGCAGCGTTGAAGTGGGAGGGGCGGGGTATGGCTACACCTTC. It translates to CSVEVGGAGYGYTF. Looking up the rest from reference TRBV29-1 and TRBJ1-2 gives the full variable domain: SAVISQKPSRDICQRGTSLTIQCQVDSQVTMMFWYRQQPGQSLTLIATANQGSEATYESGFVIDKFPISRPNLTFSTLTVSNMSPEDSSIYLCSVEVGGAGYGYTFGSGTRLTVV.

The V and J genes are TRBV7-9 and TRBJ2-7; D is possibly TRBD1 (5 bases). CDR1 SEHNR and CDR2 FQNEAQ come from the germline V gene (reference sequence). CDR3 length: 12 residues. V lost 5 bases, J lost 5 bases, and 10 bases lay in between. The CDR3 loop reads CASSPIRDEQYF. CDR3 nucleotide sequence: TGTGCCAGCAGCCCAATCAGGGACGAGCAGTACTTC.

V usage is TRBV5-1 and J usage is TRBJ2-7, with TRBD2 matching 11 bases. The CDR3 is made up of 15 amino acids. The junction had 4 bases not matched to a gene; V was cut back by 4 bases and J by 1 base. Looked up from germline, CDR1 is SGHRS and CDR2 is YFSETQ. The CDR3 sequence is CASSTGLADSYEQYF. The CDR3 nucleotides read TGCGCCAGCAGCACGGGACTAGCGGATTCCTACGAGCAGTACTTC.

This rearrangement joins TRBV5-8 to TRBJ2-7; TRBD2 aligns across 13 bases. The CDR3 spans 15 residues. J gave up 6 bases and V 5 bases, and 8 bases lay outside the gene matches. Germline V gives CDR1 SGHTS, CDR2 YDEGEE. The CDR3 DNA sequence: TGTGCCAGCAGTCCAGGACTAGCGGGAGTGATCGAGCAGTACTTC. Translated: CASSPGLAGVIEQYF.

The genes are TRBV30 and TRBJ1-2; maybe TRBD1 (6 bases). The germline gives CDR1 GTSNPN, CDR2 SVGIG (reference sequence). Trimming removed 4 bases at V and 4 bases at J, with 16 bases between. There are 14 residues in the CDR3. CDR3 in amino acids: CAWIQRGAVYGYTF. CDR3 DNA: TGTGCCTGGATCCAACGGGGGGCCGTCTATGGCTACACCTTC.

This chain links TRBV18 with TRBJ2-3, with TRBD2 matching over 9 bases. Germline CDR1 and CDR2: KGHSH and LQKENI. The CDR3 has 15 residues. V was clipped by 6 bases and J by 4 bases; unmatched bases: 8. The CDR3 DNA follows: TGTGCCAGCTCCGTCCCGACTAGCGGACCAGATACGCAGTATTTT. It yields the protein CASSVPTSGPDTQYF.

This clone appeared once. The chain recombines TRBV18 with TRBJ1-1; 8 nucleotides align to TRBD1. Germline CDR1 is KGHSH and CDR2 is LQKENI. The V segment lost 6 bases and the J segment 4 bases; nucleotides outside the gene matches: 7. CDR3 size: 14 residues. Here the CDR3 reads CASSTGEAATEAFF. CDR3 in DNA: TGTGCCAGCTCGACAGGGGAGGCGGCCACTGAAGCTTTCTTT.

To note about this clone: A junction end diverges from the germline sequence, so it may reflect a read error. This chain connects TRBV7-7 to TRBJ1-3; D call uncertain. The CDR3 contains 15 residues. CDR1 is SSHAT and CDR2 is FNYEAQ in the germline V gene (reference sequence). CDR3 sequence reads: CASSNREPERNTIYF. The CDR3 DNA sequence: TGTGCTAGCAGCAACCGGGAGCCAGAAAGAAACACCATATATTTT.

The chain is built from TRBV27 and TRBJ1-2; maybe TRBD1 (5 bases). This CDR3 has 13 amino acids. Germline values: CDR1 MNHEY, CDR2 SMNVEV (reference sequence). Trimming removed 6 bases at V and 3 bases at J, with 11 bases between. The CDR3 is CASSFAGDYGYTF. Written as DNA, the CDR3 is TGTGCCAGCAGCTTTGCGGGGGACTATGGCTACACCTTC.

The chain joins TRBV7-9 to TRBJ2-7, with TRBD1 matching 10 bases. Germline values: CDR1 SEHNR, CDR2 FQNEAQ (reference sequence). The ends lost 5 bases at V and 3 bases at J; junction bases unmatched: 7. The CDR3 contains 15 residues. CDR3 coding DNA: TGTGCCAGCAGCCCTGGACAGGGGGTTTTCTACGAGCAGTACTTC. This sequence encodes CASSPGQGVFYEQYF.

The chain links TRBV27 to TRBJ1-5; no clear D. This CDR3 comprises 13 residues. The germline V gene has CDR1 MNHEY and CDR2 SMNVEV (reference sequence). Trimming took off 3 bases at V and 2 bases at J, with 5 bases between the two ends. CDR3 in DNA: TGTGCCAGCAGTTTGGGCCGCAATCAGCCCCAGCATTTT. It yields the protein CASSLGRNQPQHF.

The chain is built from TRBV15 and TRBJ2-7; TRBD1 aligns across 7 bases. The CDR3 totals 16 residues. The germline CDR1 and CDR2 sequences are LNHNV and YYDKDF (reference sequence). V was pared by 0 bases and J by 5 bases, with 10 bases of the junction left unmatched. CDR3 sequence reads: CATSRDRGTASHEQYF. The CDR3 DNA sequence: TGTGCCACCAGCAGAGATAGGGGGACAGCTAGCCACGAGCAGTACTTC.

The genes are TRBV7-9 and TRBJ1-1, with TRBD1 matching over 7 bases. Germline CDR1 reads SEHNR; CDR2 reads FQNEAQ (reference sequence). With V trimmed by 3 bases and J by 5 bases, 9 bases remained unmatched. CDR3 length equals 15 residues. This CDR3 reads CASSFDTGVGTEAFF. DNA of the CDR3: TGTGCCAGCAGCTTTGATACAGGGGTCGGGACTGAAGCTTTCTTT. The whole variable domain, filled in from reference TRBV7-9 and TRBJ1-1, reads DTGVSQNPRHKITKRGQNVTFRCDPISEHNRLYWYRQTLGQGPEFLTYFQNEAQLEKSRLLSDRFSAERPKGSFSTLEIQRTEQGDSAMYLCASSFDTGVGTEAFFGQGTRLTVV.

This clone was counted a few times. The CDR3 coding sequence is TGTGCCAGCAGTGACGGACAGGGTAGTTGGGAAAAACTGTTTTTT. This sequence encodes CASSDGQGSWEKLFF. The chain couples TRBV6-6 to TRBJ1-4; 8 nucleotides align to TRBD1. Germline loops: CDR1 MNHNY, CDR2 SVGAGI (reference sequence). V lost 5 bases, J lost 8 bases, and 10 bases stayed unmatched. The CDR3 has 15 amino acids.

The V call is TRBV7-3, the J call TRBJ1-2; 7 bases align to TRBD1. The germline V gene has CDR1 SGHTA and CDR2 FQGTGA. This CDR3 comprises 15 residues. After removal of 5 bases from V and 4 bases from J, the junction contained 10 bases not matched to a gene. This chain's CDR3 is CASSLNEGAGYGYTF. CDR3 DNA: TGTGCCAGCAGCCTAAATGAGGGGGCGGGCTATGGCTACACCTTC.

This CDR3 reads CASSSQVASGYTF. The CDR3 DNA follows: TGTGCCAGCAGCTCACAAGTAGCCTCTGGCTACACCTTC. The genes are TRBV7-2 and TRBJ1-2, with unresolved D. Trimming took 4 bases from V and 7 from J, leaving 13 bases between them. Germline V gene sequence: CDR1 SGHTA, CDR2 FQGNSA. CDR3 length: 13 amino acids.

This clone is a singleton in its sample. V and J are TRBV27 and TRBJ1-1; 9 bases align to TRBD1. This CDR3 is built from 15 residues. Unmatched junction bases numbered 9, after V lost 4 bases and J lost 6 bases. Germline assignment: CDR1 MNHEY and CDR2 SMNVEV (reference sequence). The CDR3 protein is CASSSGQGLGAEAFF. CDR3 DNA: TGTGCCAGCAGTTCGGGACAGGGTTTGGGTGCTGAAGCTTTCTTT.

The V call is TRBV2, the J call TRBJ2-1; tentative D call: TRBD2 (5 bases). Germline CDR1 reads SNHLY; CDR2 reads FYNNEI. The germline V and J ends were trimmed by 6 bases and 9 bases, with 15 bases remaining between them. The CDR3 sequence is 13 residues long. The CDR3 sequence: CASSLGLGGEQFF. DNA for the CDR3: TGTGCCAGCAGCCTAGGACTCGGTGGTGAGCAGTTCTTC.